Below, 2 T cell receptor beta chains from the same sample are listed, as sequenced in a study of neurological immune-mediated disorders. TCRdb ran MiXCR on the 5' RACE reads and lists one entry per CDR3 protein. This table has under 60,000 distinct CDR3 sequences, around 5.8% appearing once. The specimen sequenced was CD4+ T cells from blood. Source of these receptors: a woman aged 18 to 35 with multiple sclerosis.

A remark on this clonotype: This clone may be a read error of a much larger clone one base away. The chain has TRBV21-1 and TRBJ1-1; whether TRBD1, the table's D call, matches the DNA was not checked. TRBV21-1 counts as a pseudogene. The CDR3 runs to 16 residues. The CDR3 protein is CAGEGTGALMNTEAFF. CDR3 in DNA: TGTGCCGGGGAAGGGACAGGCGCGTTAATGAACACTGAAGCTTTCTTT.

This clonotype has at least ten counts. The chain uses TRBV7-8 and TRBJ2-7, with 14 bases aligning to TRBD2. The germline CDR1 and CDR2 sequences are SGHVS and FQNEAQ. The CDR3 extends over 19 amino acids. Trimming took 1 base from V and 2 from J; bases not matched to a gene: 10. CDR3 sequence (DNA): TGTGCCAGCAGCTTAGTGGCCCAGGGACTAGCGGGGGAAACCTACGAGCAGTACTTC. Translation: CASSLVAQGLAGETYEQYF. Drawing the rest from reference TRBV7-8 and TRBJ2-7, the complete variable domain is GAGVSQSPRYKVAKRGQDVALRCDPISGHVSLFWYQQALGQGPEFLTYFQNEAQLDKSGLPSDRFFAERPEGSVSTLKIQRTQQEDSAVYLCASSLVAQGLAGETYEQYFGPGTRLTVT.